One sample yielded the 15 T cell receptor beta chains listed below, sequenced in a study of T cell changes during pregnancy in multiple sclerosis. Repertoires were generated with immunoSEQ multiplex PCR, while TCRdb's copy carries only in-frame clones and drops some. The profile shows about 86,000 clones, approximately 90% of them singletons. This specimen was peripheral blood, taken in the first trimester of pregnancy. These receptors all stem from a female donor in good health, enrolled as a control in a pregnancy study.

The CDR3 DNA reads TGTGCCAGCAGTTTTCCTCACCAGGACAGGGATGGCTACACCTTC. This gives the protein CASSFPHQDRDGYTF. The chain is built from TRBV28 and TRBJ1-2; 8 bases map to TRBD1. There are 15 residues in the CDR3. V was clipped by 3 bases and J by 6 bases; unmatched bases: 9. Germline V CDR1 and CDR2: MDHEN, SYDVKM.

The chain uses TRBV14 and TRBJ2-5; a possible D gene is TRBD2 (5 bases). CDR1 SGHDN and CDR2 FVKESK come from the germline V gene. The germline V and J ends were trimmed by 4 bases and 5 bases, with 14 bases remaining between them. The CDR3 is made up of 14 amino acids. Here the CDR3 reads CASSLGSSTETQYF. CDR3 in DNA: TGTGCCAGCAGCCTGGGGTCTAGCACGGAGACCCAGTACTTC. Together with reference TRBV14 and TRBJ2-5, the CDR3 gives the full variable domain: EAGVTQFPSHSVIEKGQTVTLRCDPISGHDNLYWYRRVMGKEIKFLLHFVKESKQDESGMPNNRFLAERTGGTYSTLKVQPAELEDSGVYFCASSLGSSTETQYFGPGTRLLVL.

The chain has TRBV4-3 and TRBJ1-1; D might be TRBD1 (6 bases). Germline V CDR1 and CDR2: LGHNA, YSLEER. The CDR3 covers 14 residues. V lost 1 base to trimming and J lost 1 base, with 7 bases between them. CDR3 in amino acids: CASSQGRGNTEAFF. The CDR3 coding sequence is TGCGCCAGCAGCCAAGGCAGGGGGAACACTGAAGCTTTCTTT.

The V call is TRBV27, the J call TRBJ2-7; 10 bases fit TRBD1. The J segment lost 8 bases and the V segment lost 2 bases, leaving 12 bases of the junction unmatched. The CDR3 length is 16 residues. The germline V gene encodes CDR1 MNHEY and CDR2 SMNVEV (reference sequence). The CDR3 protein is CASSLGPGTGEMKQYF. CDR3 coding DNA: TGTGCCAGCAGTTTAGGCCCCGGGACAGGGGAGATGAAGCAGTACTTC.

The rearrangement uses TRBV4-1 and TRBJ2-7; 7 bases are shared with TRBD1. Germline-derived CDR1 and CDR2 are MGHRA and YSYEKL. The CDR3 contains 15 residues. The ends lost 1 base at V and 2 bases at J; junction bases unmatched: 5. This chain's CDR3 is CASSQAGTATYEQYF. The CDR3 DNA follows: TGCGCCAGCAGCCAAGCGGGGACAGCCACCTACGAGCAGTACTTC.

The chain employs TRBV6-5 and TRBJ1-6; D is unclear. Germline CDR1 MNHEY, CDR2 SVGAGI. V dropped 2 bases and J dropped 7 bases, with 9 bases sitting between them. The CDR3 runs 14 residues. The CDR3 loop is CASSYDIENSPLHF. CDR3 nucleotide sequence: TGTGCCAGCAGTTACGACATTGAGAATTCACCCCTCCACTTT.

V and J are TRBV18 and TRBJ2-7; 7 bases line up with TRBD1. The V and J ends lost 6 bases and 3 bases, in that order; junction bases with no gene match: 14. Germline CDR1 is KGHSH and CDR2 is LQKENI. The CDR3 has 16 residues. The CDR3 coding sequence is TGTGCCAGCTCCGGACAGGAGTTTAATACTATCTACGAGCAGTACTTC. Amino acid sequence: CASSGQEFNTIYEQYF.

V is TRBV19 and J is TRBJ1-3; no clear D gene. The CDR3 has 13 residues. The V gene's germline CDR1 is LNHDA and CDR2 SQIVND (reference sequence). The V end lost 4 bases, the J end lost 0 bases, and 4 bases lay between the germline ends. CDR3 bases: TGTGCCAGTAGTACTTACTCTGGAAACACCATATATTTT. Protein sequence: CASSTYSGNTIYF.

This chain uses TRBV7-8 with TRBJ1-4; TRBD1 is a possible D gene (5 bases). The germline V and J ends were trimmed by 1 base and 4 bases, with 13 bases remaining between them. Per germline, CDR1 SGHVS and CDR2 FQNEAQ. The CDR3 runs 16 residues. The CDR3 nucleotides are TGTGCCAGCAGCTTAGTCGACAGCTTCCTTAATGAAAAACTGTTTTTT. Its protein product is CASSLVDSFLNEKLFF.

Written as DNA, the CDR3 is TGTGCCAGCAGCCTCCAGGACAGATCTGGCTACACCTTC. Translated: CASSLQDRSGYTF. This chain connects TRBV11-2 to TRBJ1-2; a weak D match, TRBD1 (6 bases). Germline-derived CDR1 and CDR2 are SGHAT and FQNNGV. V was shortened by 5 bases and J by 7 bases, with 14 bases between the two germline ends. CDR3 length: 13 residues. The variable domain in full, with the rest retrieved from reference TRBV11-2 and TRBJ1-2, is EAGVAQSPRYKIIEKRQSVAFWCNPISGHATLYWYQQILGQGPKLLIQFQNNGVVDDSQLPKDRFSAERLKGVDSTLKIQPAKLEDSAVYLCASSLQDRSGYTFGSGTRLTVV.

The chain couples TRBV5-4 to TRBJ1-5, with a possible D match to TRBD1 (5 bases). With 1 base removed from V and 4 bases from J, the gap between germline ends came to 12 bases. Germline CDR1 reads SGHNT; CDR2 reads YYREEE (reference sequence). The CDR3 runs 15 residues. The DNA for the CDR3 is TGTGCCAGCAGCTTGTACGGCAGGGTGAATCAGCCCCAGCATTTT. It encodes CASSLYGRVNQPQHF.

The count of this clone is one. The CDR3, as DNA: TGTGCCTGGAGTCGCCAGGGTAACTCACCCCTCCACTTT. Its protein is CAWSRQGNSPLHF. V is TRBV30 and J is TRBJ1-6; a possible D gene is TRBD1 (5 bases). The CDR3 has 13 residues. V lost 2 bases and J 10 bases, leaving 12 bases between the germline ends. Germline V gene lookup returns CDR1 GTSNPN and CDR2 SVGIG (reference sequence). Full variable domain (missing parts from reference TRBV30 and TRBJ1-6): SQTIHQWPATLVQPVGSPLSLECTVEGTSNPNLYWYRQAAGRGLQLLFYSVGIGQISSEVPQNLSASRPQDRQFILSSKKLLLSDSGFYLCAWSRQGNSPLHFGNGTRLTVT.

V and J are TRBV5-5 and TRBJ1-2; a possible D gene is TRBD1 (6 bases). The length of the CDR3 is 15 residues. The V gene lost 0 bases and the J gene lost 3 bases, with 12 bases spanning the gap. Germline V gene sequence: CDR1 SGHKS, CDR2 YYEKEE (reference sequence). The CDR3 here is CASSLEIRGDYGYTF. The DNA of the CDR3 is TGTGCCAGCAGCTTGGAAATCAGGGGCGACTATGGCTACACCTTC.

DNA of the CDR3: TGTGCCAGCAGGGGAGCGGGGGGATCCTCATGGGATCAGTTCTTC. Translating it yields CASRGAGGSSWDQFF. The V and J genes are TRBV6-6 and TRBJ2-1, with TRBD2 matching over 9 bases. CDR1 MNHNY and CDR2 SVGAGI come from the germline V gene (reference sequence). The CDR3 spans 15 residues. Unmatched junction bases numbered 16, after V lost 6 bases and J lost 13 bases.

The V and J genes are TRBV5-6 and TRBJ1-5, with D maybe TRBD1 (6 bases). Germline V gives CDR1 SGHDT, CDR2 YYEEEE. The CDR3 sequence is 14 residues long. V was clipped by 1 base and J by 11 bases, with 16 bases between them. The CDR3 coding sequence is TGTGCCAGCAGCTTGTGGACAGCGGGAGCGACCCAGCATTTT. Translating it yields CASSLWTAGATQHF.